The rows below give T cell receptor beta chains drawn from one sample of a study of control samples from healthy donors and cancer patients. Here immunoSEQ multiplex PCR was the method, and the copy in TCRdb shows in-frame clones only, minus some. The repertoire holds about 84,000 clones, with 75% to 85% as singletons. The sequencing input was PBMCs. The receptors stem from a man between 60 and 75 years old with head and neck cancer. CDR3s include the opening cysteine and the closing phenylalanine or tryptophan. D genes are given only for firm matches. Size is stated for part of the rows, as once, few or many counts, or as a class when the clone is expanded.

j_call,v_call,clone_size,d_call,cdr3_nt,cdr3_aa
TRBJ1-1,TRBV11-2,NA,TRBD1,TGTGCCAGCACCGTTGACAGGGTGAACACTGAAGCTTTCTTT,CASTVDRVNTEAFF
TRBJ2-7,TRBV12-3/TRBV12-4,NA,NA,TGTGCCAGCAGTTCCATGATCACCTACGAGCAGTACTTC,CASSSMITYEQYF
TRBJ2-7,TRBV9,NA,TRBD2,TGTGCCAGCAGCGTAGGGCTAGCGGACTCCTACGAGCAGTACTTC,CASSVGLADSYEQYF
TRBJ2-7,TRBV2,NA,TRBD1,TGTGCCATCCGACAGGGCCCTTCCTACGAGCAGTACTTC,CAIRQGPSYEQYF
TRBJ1-2,TRBV5-1,NA,TRBD1,TGCGCCAGCACCAGAGGACAGGGGTCAGGTTATGGCTACACCTTC,CASTRGQGSGYGYTF
TRBJ2-7,TRBV5-5,NA,NA,TGTGCCAGCAGCCCAACACAGGGCGGGTTTTTCTACGAGCAGTACTTC,CASSPTQGGFFYEQYF
TRBJ2-5,TRBV10-3,once,NA,TGTGCCATCAGTGTAGGAGCGGGACAATCCCAAGAGACCCAGTACTTC,CAISVGAGQSQETQYF
TRBJ2-3,TRBV19,NA,TRBD1,TGTGCCAGTAGAAATGGACAGGGAACAGATACGCAGTATTTT,CASRNGQGTDTQYF
TRBJ2-7,TRBV5-1,NA,TRBD2,TGCGCCAGCAGAGGGACTAGTTTGTACGAGCAGTACTTC,CASRGTSLYEQYF
TRBJ1-6,TRBV20-1,NA,TRBD1,TGCAGTGCTAGTATTAGAGGGGGCGCGGATAATTCACCCCTCCACTTT,CSASIRGGADNSPLHF
TRBJ2-1,TRBV9,NA,TRBD2,TGTGCCAGCAGCGTAGAGGTACTAGCGAATGAGCAGTTCTTC,CASSVEVLANEQFF
TRBJ2-2,TRBV24-1,NA,TRBD2,TGTGCCACCAGCGGAGCTAGCGGGAGTAACACCGGGGAGCTGTTTTTT,CATSGASGSNTGELFF
TRBJ1-5,TRBV23-1,NA,TRBD1,TGCGCCAGCAGCCCCCGGGACAGGGGATTGAATCAGCCCCAGCATTTT,CASSPRDRGLNQPQHF
TRBJ2-5,TRBV5-1,once,NA,TGCGCCAGCACCTTCACAGGAGTCAACCAAGAGACCCAGTACTTC,CASTFTGVNQETQYF
TRBJ2-2,TRBV9,NA,NA,TGTGCCAGCAGCCCCTGGCCCAGGGGGAGGACCGGGGAGCTGTTTTTT,CASSPWPRGRTGELFF
TRBJ2-3,TRBV9,NA,NA,TGTGCCAGCAGCGTAGCCGGCCCCTCTAGCACAGATACGCAGTATTTT,CASSVAGPSSTDTQYF
TRBJ1-1,TRBV9,NA,TRBD1,TGTGCCAGCAGCGCAAGACAGGGTGAAGCTTTCTTT,CASSARQGEAFF
TRBJ2-7,TRBV21-1,NA,NA,TGTGCCAGCAGCAAAGTTAAGGACACCTTTTACGAGCAGTACTTC,CASSKVKDTFYEQYF
TRBJ1-5,TRBV7-8,few,TRBD1,TGTGCCAGCAGCAGCGACAGGGTGAGAAGCAATCAGCCCCAGCATTTT,CASSSDRVRSNQPQHF
TRBJ1-1,TRBV5-6,once,NA,TGTGCCAGCAGCTTACAGGGTGAAGCTTTCTTT,CASSLQGEAFF
TRBJ2-1,TRBV7-9,NA,TRBD2,TGTGCCAGCAGCGGTACGAGACGGGGAGGGGATGAGCAGTTCTTC,CASSGTRRGGDEQFF
TRBJ2-3,TRBV6-6,NA,NA,TGTGCCAGCAGTTCAGCGGATACGCAGTATTTT,CASSSADTQYF
TRBJ2-7,TRBV9,NA,NA,TGTGCCAGCAGCGCGGGGCCGGGGATCTACGAGCAGTACTTC,CASSAGPGIYEQYF
TRBJ2-7,TRBV5-1,once,NA,TGCGCCAGCAGCCCCAGCGTACAGCGGTACTCCTACGAGCAGTACTTC,CASSPSVQRYSYEQYF
TRBJ2-7,TRBV3-1/TRBV3-2,NA,TRBD1,TGTGCCAGCAGCCGCCGGGACAGCTACGAGCAGTACTTC,CASSRRDSYEQYF
TRBJ1-4,TRBV11-1,NA,NA,TGTGCCATCTACCCGGGGGGCAGAGGTGAAAAACTGTTTTTT,CAIYPGGRGEKLFF
TRBJ2-1,TRBV27,NA,TRBD2,TGTGCCAGCAGTTTACGACTAGCGGTCTACAATGAGCAGTTCTTC,CASSLRLAVYNEQFF
TRBJ2-1,TRBV6-5,NA,NA,TGTGCCAGCGGCACGCAGGGCGACGGAGAGCAGTTCTTC,CASGTQGDGEQFF
TRBJ2-3,TRBV27,NA,TRBD2,TGTGCCAGCAGTTTACCTGGGACTAGCGGGAGGGATACGCAGTATTTT,CASSLPGTSGRDTQYF
TRBJ2-7,TRBV5-1,few,TRBD1,TGCGCCAGCAGCTCGAGGACAGGGACCCCCGGGGTTCGCGAGTACTTC,CASSSRTGTPGVREYF
TRBJ2-1,TRBV27,NA,TRBD2,TGTGCCAGCAGTTGGGGACTAGCGGGAGTAAAGTACAATGAGCAGTTCTTC,CASSWGLAGVKYNEQFF
TRBJ2-3,TRBV29-1,NA,NA,TGCAGCGAAGGGCTAGGACGCACAGATACGCAGTATTTT,CSEGLGRTDTQYF
TRBJ2-5,TRBV5-6,NA,TRBD2,TGTGCCAGCAGCTCAGCGGGAGGGAGGCAGACCCAGTACTTC,CASSSAGGRQTQYF
TRBJ1-6,TRBV9,once,NA,TGTGCCAGCAGCGTATTAGGCTCCTATAATTCACCCCTCCACTTT,CASSVLGSYNSPLHF
TRBJ2-5,TRBV7-2,NA,NA,TGTGCCAGCAGCTTAGTGGCACCCGAAGGTCAGACCCAGTACTTC,CASSLVAPEGQTQYF
TRBJ1-3,TRBV13,NA,NA,TGTGCCAGCAGCTTGGGGTCGGGGAACTCTGGAAACACCATATATTTT,CASSLGSGNSGNTIYF
TRBJ2-5,TRBV11-2,NA,NA,TGTGCCAGCAGCTTAGGGCAGGAAGAGACCCAGTACTTC,CASSLGQEETQYF
TRBJ2-1,TRBV19,NA,TRBD1,TGTGCCAGTAGCGGACAGGGGGGAGATGAGCAGTTCTTC,CASSGQGGDEQFF
TRBJ2-1,TRBV3-1/TRBV3-2,NA,TRBD2,TGTGCCAGCAGCCAATGGGGCGGTTCAAAGGCTCGCGGGAGGGAGAATGAGCAGTTCTTC,CASSQWGGSKARGRENEQFF
TRBJ1-6,TRBV30,NA,NA,TGTGCCTGGAGTGAGGATCCCAATTCACCCCTCCACTTT,CAWSEDPNSPLHF
TRBJ2-7,TRBV19,NA,TRBD1,TGTGCCAGTAGTAGCAGGGGGTCGTATCCCTACGAGCAGTACTTC,CASSSRGSYPYEQYF
TRBJ2-2,TRBV24-1,NA,NA,TGTGCCACGTGTGCCAGGCCTGACGGGGAGCTGTTTTTT,CATCARPDGELFF
TRBJ1-4,TRBV28,NA,NA,TGTGCCAGCAGTTTTCCCCGGGGGGGGCTGGCTAATGAAAAACTGTTTTTT,CASSFPRGGLANEKLFF
TRBJ2-3,TRBV24-1,NA,TRBD1,TGTGCCACCAGTGATACGGACAGGCCCGATACGCAGTATTTT,CATSDTDRPDTQYF
TRBJ2-3,TRBV5-4,NA,NA,TGTGCCAGCAGCTTGTCCTGGACCTTCACAGATACGCAGTATTTT,CASSLSWTFTDTQYF
TRBJ1-3,TRBV7-9,NA,NA,TGTGCCAGCAGCTCCCGCTCCTCTGGAAACACCATATATTTT,CASSSRSSGNTIYF
TRBJ2-1,TRBV24-1,NA,NA,TGTGCCACCCGTAGGCTGAGCTCCTACAATGAGCAGTTCTTC,CATRRLSSYNEQFF
TRBJ2-7,TRBV10-1,NA,NA,TGCGCCAGCAGCCCCGGGCCTATGGGGGAGCAGTACTTC,CASSPGPMGEQYF
TRBJ1-4,TRBV27,NA,TRBD1,TGTGCCAGCAAGGGGAGGAAGGGGGCGGTGAATGAAAAACTGTTTTTT,CASKGRKGAVNEKLFF
TRBJ1-1,TRBV14,NA,NA,TGTGCCAGCAGCCGTGTTCGTGCGGGTGAAGCTTTCTTT,CASSRVRAGEAFF
TRBJ1-2,TRBV6-6,few,NA,TGTGCCAGCAGTTACTACACGGAGTATGGCTACACCTTC,CASSYYTEYGYTF